The 24 T cell receptor beta chains below come from one sample, sequenced in a study of radiotherapy plus CTLA-4 blockade in lung cancer (dated by TCRdb to between 2017 and 2018). Library generation was performed with the immunoSEQ multiplex PCR assay. TCRdb obtained this table from immuneACCESS and retained in-frame rearrangements with V and J assigned. These tables miss some clones; where compared with another copy, unresolved V genes account for less than half of the shortfall, and the remainder is unexplained. This sample is represented by 85,000 to 120,000 clones; 70% to 90% of them were singletons. The ten largest clones add up to 2% to 2.5% of the sample. The sequenced sample was peripheral blood, obtained from a patient treated with radiotherapy plus ipilimumab. The receptors originated from a human donor with non-small cell lung cancer that progressed on radiotherapy plus ipilimumab. Some clones in this sample may be carry-over from other donors' samples.

This clone occurred once. The chain is built from TRBV5-1 and TRBJ1-1, with unresolved D. Germline V CDR1 and CDR2: SGHRS, YFSETQ. The germline V and J ends were trimmed by 4 bases and 0 bases, with 16 bases remaining between them. The CDR3 has 16 amino acids. CDR3 bases: TGCGCCAGCAGCCCCTATGCCGCTCAAATGAACACTGAAGCTTTCTTT. This sequence encodes CASSPYAAQMNTEAFF.

CDR3 protein: CAISLSGQGVGETQYF. CDR3 nucleotide sequence: TGTGCCATCAGCCTTTCGGGACAGGGTGTTGGAGAGACCCAGTACTTC. The chain links TRBV10-3 to TRBJ2-5, with 9 positions matching TRBD1. Germline V lookup: CDR1 ENHRY, CDR2 SYGVKD. The CDR3 runs to 16 residues. V lost 6 bases and J lost 4; bases outside the gene matches: 12.

This clone occurred a few times. The V gene is TRBV4-3, the J gene TRBJ2-5, with TRBD2 matching 9 bases. V was clipped by 0 bases and J by 1 base; unmatched bases: 0. Germline V CDR1 and CDR2: LGHNA, YSLEER. The CDR3 is 15 amino acids. This chain's CDR3 is CASSQERGGQETQYF. CDR3 sequence (DNA): TGCGCCAGCAGCCAAGAGCGGGGGGGCCAAGAGACCCAGTACTTC.

The chain carries TRBV2 and TRBJ2-7; no reliable D call. There are 12 residues in the CDR3. The germline CDR1 and CDR2 sequences are SNHLY and FYNNEI. The V gene lost 5 bases and the J gene lost 3 bases, with 8 bases spanning the gap. The CDR3 protein is CASSNEYYEQYF. CDR3 bases: TGTGCCAGCAGTAACGAATACTACGAGCAGTACTTC.

V gene TRBV7-2 combines with J gene TRBJ1-4, with D perhaps matching TRBD1 (5 bases). The CDR3 spans 16 residues. The germline V gene encodes CDR1 SGHTA and CDR2 FQGNSA. V was trimmed by 3 bases and J by 14 bases, leaving 25 bases between them. The CDR3 spells CASSFIRDLNFGLLFF. As DNA, the CDR3 is TGTGCCAGCAGCTTCATCCGGGACCTAAATTTCGGACTTCTGTTTTTT.

This rearrangement joins TRBV7-3 to TRBJ2-1; TRBD2 agrees at 10 bases. The V segment lost 3 bases and the J segment 8 bases; nucleotides outside the gene matches: 7. This CDR3 has 15 amino acids. Germline CDR1 SGHTA, CDR2 FQGTGA. Here the CDR3 DNA reads TGTGCCAGCAGCTTTTTGAGCGGGGGGGCCTATGAGCAGTTCTTC. The encoded protein is CASSFLSGGAYEQFF.

In this sample, this clone turned up a few times. V is TRBV6-4 and J is TRBJ1-2; D may be TRBD1 (5 bases). Trimming left V 2 bases short and J 5 bases short, with 12 bases between. This CDR3 has 14 residues. CDR1 and CDR2 (germline): MRHNA, SNTAGT. This CDR3 is CASSDHGAGYGYTF. The CDR3 DNA reads TGTGCCAGCAGTGACCATGGGGCGGGGTATGGCTACACCTTC.

The chain carries TRBV5-8 and TRBJ2-1, with TRBD1 matching over 9 bases. Germline V lookup: CDR1 SGHTS, CDR2 YDEGEE. The CDR3 sequence is 15 residues long. J gave up 7 bases and V 4 bases, and 9 bases lay outside the gene matches. The CDR3 sequence is CASSRGDRAINEQFF. The CDR3 DNA sequence: TGTGCCAGCAGCAGAGGGGACAGGGCCATAAATGAGCAGTTCTTC.

As concerns this clone: Other DNA sequences in this specimen translate into the identical CDR3. The chain employs TRBV11-1 and TRBJ2-3, with D possibly being TRBD2 (5 bases). V was cut by 5 bases and J by 3 bases, with 21 bases left in between. From germline, CDR1 is SGHAT and CDR2 FQDESV (reference sequence). This CDR3 comprises 17 residues. This CDR3 is CASSPYRGGTLTDTQYF. Written as DNA, the CDR3 is TGTGCCAGCAGCCCCTACCGTGGAGGCACTCTAACAGATACGCAGTATTTT.

This clone showed up just once. V usage is TRBV6-5 and J usage is TRBJ1-2, with a possible D match to TRBD1 (5 bases). The CDR3 is 13 residues long. CDR1 is MNHEY and CDR2 is SVGAGI in the germline V gene. The V end lost 1 base, the J end lost 8 bases, and 11 bases lay between the germline ends. CDR3 nucleotides: TGTGCCAGCAGTTACTGGCAGGGTGACGGCTACACCTTC. This sequence encodes CASSYWQGDGYTF.

This chain links TRBV14 with TRBJ2-7; a weak D match, TRBD2 (6 bases). V dropped 1 base and J dropped 2 bases, with 30 bases sitting between them. The CDR3 covers 21 residues. CDR1 is SGHDN, CDR2 FVKESK, per germline. The CDR3 reads CASSQGLNWRGTGNIAYEQYF. The CDR3 DNA reads TGTGCCAGCAGCCAAGGCCTGAATTGGCGAGGGACTGGGAATATCGCCTACGAGCAGTACTTC.

V is TRBV5-6 and J is TRBJ2-7; D remains unclear. CDR1 and CDR2 (germline): SGHDT, YYEEEE. Trimming left V 4 bases short and J 3 bases short, with 14 bases between. This CDR3 comprises 14 residues. The CDR3 here is CASSAGPGFYEQYF. The DNA for the CDR3 is TGTGCCAGCAGCGCCGGGCCGGGTTTCTACGAGCAGTACTTC.

The chain carries TRBV9 and TRBJ2-3; 7 nucleotides agree with TRBD1. Germline V gene lookup returns CDR1 SGDLS and CDR2 YYNGEE. The CDR3 has 15 residues. The J segment lost 6 bases and the V segment lost 4 bases, leaving 11 bases of the junction unmatched. The CDR3 DNA reads as TGTGCCAGCAGCCCCCGACAGGGCCCAGAGGATACGCAGTATTTT. This codes for CASSPRQGPEDTQYF.

The chain's CDR3 is CASTKERGGWADTQYF. CDR3 nucleotide sequence: TGTGCCAGCACAAAAGAGCGGGGGGGCTGGGCAGATACGCAGTATTTT. The rearrangement uses TRBV6-6 and TRBJ2-3, with 10 positions matching TRBD2. Germline V gives CDR1 MNHNY, CDR2 SVGAGI (reference sequence). With 7 bases clipped from V and 4 bases from J, the junction kept 11 bases outside the gene matches. The CDR3 is 16 residues long.

The chain recombines TRBV2 with TRBJ2-5; the D is unclear. Germline-derived CDR1 and CDR2 are SNHLY and FYNNEI. V was cut by 5 bases and J by 7 bases, with 8 bases left in between. This CDR3 contains 11 residues. The CDR3 is CASSLRGTQYF. The CDR3 DNA reads TGTGCCAGCAGTCTCAGAGGGACCCAGTACTTC.

The chain joins TRBV6-5 to TRBJ1-6; a weak D match, TRBD1 (5 bases). V gave up 6 bases and J gave up 10 bases, with 19 bases separating them. This CDR3 has 15 amino acids. Germline assignment: CDR1 MNHEY and CDR2 SVGAGI. In DNA form, the CDR3 reads TGTGCCAGCAGGGTCAGGGCAGGTACCCACTCACCCCTCCACTTT. It specifies CASRVRAGTHSPLHF.

The V and J genes are TRBV27 and TRBJ2-5, with 9 bases aligning to TRBD2. The CDR3 length is 18 residues. The ends lost 2 bases at V and 0 bases at J; junction bases unmatched: 10. Germline assignment: CDR1 MNHEY and CDR2 SMNVEV (reference sequence). The CDR3 DNA sequence: TGTGCCAGCAGTTTACCCATAGCGGGGGTTCGGTACCAAGAGACCCAGTACTTC. Translating it yields CASSLPIAGVRYQETQYF.

This clone has just a few counts. The chain carries TRBV4-3 and TRBJ1-1, with unresolved D. The V and J ends lost 0 bases and 2 bases respectively, with 13 bases between them. The CDR3 has 16 amino acids. CDR1 is LGHNA, CDR2 YSLEER, per germline. The CDR3: CASSQDLYSLNTEAFF. In nucleotides, the CDR3 is TGCGCCAGCAGCCAAGATCTGTACAGCCTAAACACTGAAGCTTTCTTT.

The chain couples TRBV10-3 to TRBJ2-3, with TRBD2 matching 16 bases. V lost 5 bases, J lost 0 bases, and 5 bases stayed unmatched. The CDR3 contains 18 residues. The germline V gene encodes CDR1 ENHRY and CDR2 SYGVKD. The CDR3 bases are TGTGCCATCAGTTGGGGACTAGCGGGGGGGCTCAGCACAGATACGCAGTATTTT. It is translated as CAISWGLAGGLSTDTQYF.

As DNA, the CDR3 is TGTGCCAGCAGCCAAGAGCGAGAAGGGTTGGCACCGAACACTGAAGCTTTCTTT. Translating gives CASSQEREGLAPNTEAFF. The rearrangement joins TRBV4-2 to TRBJ1-1, with no clear D. Germline V gene sequence: CDR1 LGHNA, CDR2 YNFKEQ. The CDR3 loop spans 18 amino acids. The V and J ends lost 0 bases and 1 base respectively, with 18 bases between them.

This clone appeared a single time. The chain has TRBV6-5 and TRBJ1-1; possible D gene TRBD1, 6 bases. CDR1 is MNHEY, CDR2 SVGAGI, per germline. This CDR3 is built from 14 residues. V lost 6 bases to trimming and J lost 4 bases, with 15 bases between them. The CDR3 region has the DNA TGTGCCAGCAGAAGAACAGGGAGGAGCACTGAAGCTTTCTTT. Translating it yields CASRRTGRSTEAFF.

V is TRBV4-3 and J is TRBJ2-1; the match to TRBD2 covers 10 bases. V trimming: 0 bases; J trimming: 0 bases; junction bases outside the gene matches: 8. The CDR3 is 19 residues long. Germline-derived CDR1 and CDR2 are LGHNA and YSLEER. CDR3 nucleotide sequence: TGCGCCAGCAGCCAAGATGGGGCTAGCGGGGGAGGCTCCTACAATGAGCAGTTCTTC. Residues: CASSQDGASGGGSYNEQFF.

The sample holds one count of this clone. The DNA of the CDR3 is TGTGCCAGCAGCTTGGGACAGAACGGCGTAAACACCATATATTTT. Its protein is CASSLGQNGVNTIYF. The chain combines TRBV5-4 with TRBJ1-3; D might be TRBD1 (5 bases). The CDR3 runs 15 residues. Germline loops: CDR1 SGHNT, CDR2 YYREEE (reference sequence). The V end was cut by 0 bases, the J end by 6 bases, with 13 bases between.

The chain combines TRBV29-1 with TRBJ1-2, with 9 bases identical to TRBD1. Germline V CDR1 and CDR2: SQVTM, ANQGSEA. The ends lost 4 bases at V and 8 bases at J; junction bases unmatched: 8. The CDR3 spans 13 residues. CDR3 residues: CSVGWGQGLGYTF. DNA for the CDR3: TGCAGCGTTGGCTGGGGACAGGGTTTAGGCTACACCTTC.